A single sample gave rise to the 22 T cell receptor beta chains below, sequenced in a study of T-cell reconstitution after alpha-beta-depleted transplantation in children (dated by TCRdb to the mid-2010s). Libraries were built with PCR. Reads for this sample came from an Illumina HiSeq 2500. Molecular barcoding was employed in the preparation of TCR libraries, with unique molecular identifiers being used to normalize TCRbeta repertoire quantification. The public reads were reprocessed in TCRdb via fastp at Q25 and MiXCR, keeping in-frame beta chains. One record per CDR3 amino acid sequence lists the most common genes and DNA. A total of about 200,000 distinct CDR3 sequences appear in this sample, less than 15% of them only once. The ten largest clones represent roughly an eighth of the sample. This sample comprised PBMCs from the stem cell graft donor, obtained from the stem cell graft. Receptors originate from a human donor who donated a stem cell graft to a child with acute lymphoblastic leukemia.

This clonotype was observed many times. The chain has TRBV5-1 and TRBJ1-1, with 8 positions matching TRBD1. Trimming took 4 bases from V and 5 from J; bases not matched to a gene: 1. This CDR3 has 12 residues. Germline lookup yields CDR1 SGHRS and CDR2 YFSETQ. The CDR3 reads CASSTGGTEAFF. CDR3 in DNA: TGCGCCAGCAGCACAGGGGGGACTGAAGCTTTCTTT.

This clonotype has a handful of counts. The chain recombines TRBV28 with TRBJ1-1; TRBD1 aligns across 7 bases. Losses at the gene ends were 8 bases for V and 7 bases for J; bases not matched to a gene: 28. Per germline, CDR1 MDHEN and CDR2 SYDVKM. The CDR3 spans 19 residues. CDR3 DNA: TGTGCCAGCCCACCGCGGGGGGAGGTCAAGGGGGCGTCGATCGGTGAAGCTTTCTTT. It specifies CASPPRGEVKGASIGEAFF. Complete variable domain (other parts from reference TRBV28 and TRBJ1-1): DVKVTQSSRYLVKRTGEKVFLECVQDMDHENMFWYRQDPGLGLRLIYFSYDVKMKEKGDIPEGYSVSREKKERFSLILESASTNQTSMYLCASPPRGEVKGASIGEAFFGQGTRLTVV.

This clonotype showed up many times. This chain joins TRBV20-1 and TRBJ1-1; 11 bases agree with TRBD1. Germline CDR1 is DFQATT and CDR2 is SNEGSKA (reference sequence). Trimming at V came to 0 bases and at J to 4 bases, leaving 7 bases not matched to a gene. The CDR3 totals 16 residues. In nucleotides, the CDR3 is TGCAGTGCTAGAGAGCCGGGACAGGGGGACGTCACTGAAGCTTTCTTT. The encoded protein is CSAREPGQGDVTEAFF.

The rearrangement links TRBV5-1 to TRBJ1-1, with D hard to call. CDR3 length: 15 amino acids. Looked up from germline, CDR1 is SGHRS and CDR2 is YFSETQ. Trimming left V 0 bases short and J 1 base short, with 10 bases between. Written as DNA, the CDR3 is TGCGCCAGCAGCTTGGGTGGAACACGGAACACTGAAGCTTTCTTT. Amino acids: CASSLGGTRNTEAFF. Full variable domain (missing parts from reference TRBV5-1 and TRBJ1-1): KAGVTQTPRYLIKTRGQQVTLSCSPISGHRSVSWYQQTPGQGLQFLFEYFSETQRNKGNFPGRFSGRQFSNSRSEMNVSTLELGDSALYLCASSLGGTRNTEAFFGQGTRLTVV.

This clonotype was counted at least ten times. The rearrangement joins TRBV24-1 to TRBJ2-1, with TRBD2 matching 7 bases. V gave up 1 base and J gave up 5 bases; unmatched junction bases: 7. The CDR3 extends over 16 amino acids. Germline V gene lookup returns CDR1 KGHDR and CDR2 SFDVKD. In DNA form, the CDR3 reads TGTGCCACCAGTGATTTTGGGGGGAGGGTCCACAATGAGCAGTTCTTC. Protein product: CATSDFGGRVHNEQFF.

The sample holds a few counts of this clonotype. The chain carries TRBV12-3 or TRBV12-4 and TRBJ2-7, with TRBD2 identical over 11 bases. The ends lost 6 bases at V and 4 bases at J; junction bases unmatched: 5. The CDR3 runs to 14 residues. This CDR3 reads CASSSTSGSYEQYF. The CDR3 DNA follows: TGTGCCAGCAGCTCCACTAGCGGGAGTTACGAGCAGTACTTC.

The chain has TRBV5-1 and TRBJ2-7, with 10 bases aligning to TRBD1. V shed 7 bases, J shed 0 bases, and the junction held 4 bases outside the gene matches. This CDR3 contains 14 residues. From germline, CDR1 is SGHRS and CDR2 YFSETQ. DNA of the CDR3: TGCGCCAGCGGACAGGGGGGAACCTCCTACGAGCAGTACTTC. Its translation is CASGQGGTSYEQYF.

This clonotype appeared many times. CDR3 sequence: CASSQESRTDTQYF. The CDR3 DNA sequence: TGCGCCAGCAGCCAAGAAAGCCGCACAGATACGCAGTATTTT. This chain joins TRBV4-1 and TRBJ2-3; D not certain. V was pared by 0 bases and J by 1 base, with 5 bases between. This CDR3 has 14 residues. Germline V gives CDR1 MGHRA, CDR2 YSYEKL.

In this sample, this clonotype turned up many times. The chain has TRBV7-9 and TRBJ2-2, with 7 bases matching TRBD2. This CDR3 contains 16 residues. V dropped 3 bases and J dropped 0; count of bases not matched to a gene: 4. Germline assignment: CDR1 SEHNR and CDR2 FQNEAQ (reference sequence). CDR3 in amino acids: CASSFSGGTNTGELFF. The CDR3 bases are TGTGCCAGCAGCTTTTCGGGGGGTACGAACACCGGGGAGCTGTTTTTT.

At least ten counts were recorded for this clonotype. This chain uses TRBV11-2 with TRBJ2-7; perhaps D is TRBD1 or TRBD2 (7 bases each). Trimming stripped 7 bases from V and 3 bases from J, with 22 bases between. The length of the CDR3 is 16 residues. Per the germline V gene, CDR1 is SGHAT and CDR2 is FQNNGV. CDR3 nucleotides: TGTGCCAGCATCCCTGGGCTCGGGGGGACAGACTACGAGCAGTACTTC. Translation: CASIPGLGGTDYEQYF.

The rearrangement joins TRBV19 to TRBJ2-1; D remains unclear. Germline CDR1 reads LNHDA; CDR2 reads SQIVND (reference sequence). The CDR3 length is 12 residues. With 6 bases removed from V and 3 bases from J, the gap between germline ends came to 6 bases. CDR3 sequence: CASRANYNEQFF. CDR3 DNA sequence: TGTGCCAGTAGGGCGAACTACAATGAGCAGTTCTTC.

This clonotype was seen repeatedly, ten times or more. CDR3 bases: TGCGCCAGCAGCTTGGAAAGGGGAAACTCCTACAATGAGCAGTTCTTC. Protein product: CASSLERGNSYNEQFF. J is TRBJ2-1 and V is TRBV5-1, with D perhaps TRBD1 (5 bases). This CDR3 contains 16 residues. The germline gives CDR1 SGHRS, CDR2 YFSETQ. Trimming stripped 0 bases from V and 0 bases from J, with 10 bases between.

This clonotype came up many times. The chain employs TRBV7-6 and TRBJ2-3; TRBD2 matches at 7 bases. The CDR3 is 16 amino acids. Germline V CDR1 and CDR2: SGHVS, FNYEAQ. J was trimmed by 2 bases and V by 2 bases; bases with no gene match: 7. The DNA for the CDR3 is TGTGCCAGCAGCTTACTTGTGGGAGGGCACACAGATACGCAGTATTTT. Translation gives CASSLLVGGHTDTQYF.

This clonotype was seen many times. This chain joins TRBV6-1 and TRBJ1-1; D possibly corresponds to TRBD1 (5 bases). Germline loops: CDR1 MNHNS, CDR2 SASEGT. V dropped 10 bases and J dropped 0 bases, with 15 bases sitting between them. The CDR3 sequence is 14 residues long. In nucleotides, the CDR3 is TGTGCCACACTACAGGAGGGGCTGAACACTGAAGCTTTCTTT. Protein product: CATLQEGLNTEAFF.

In this sample, this clonotype turned up many times. The J gene is TRBJ1-1, the V gene TRBV11-2; D possibly corresponds to TRBD1 (6 bases). Between the trimmed V and J ends, which lost 5 bases and 4 bases, there was a span of 11 bases. This CDR3 spans 13 amino acids. Looked up from germline, CDR1 is SGHAT and CDR2 is FQNNGV. CDR3 sequence (DNA): TGTGCCAGCAGCGCTAGGGGGATCACTGAAGCTTTCTTT. Translated, it gives CASSARGITEAFF.

This clonotype appeared a few times. The chain recombines TRBV7-2 with TRBJ1-1; no clear D gene. V was pared by 1 base and J by 1 base, with 10 bases between. The germline CDR1 and CDR2 sequences are SGHTA and FQGNSA. The CDR3 has 15 residues. CDR3 amino acids: CASSLGGAANTEAFF. The CDR3 region has the DNA TGTGCCAGCAGCTTAGGGGGTGCCGCGAACACTGAAGCTTTCTTT.

The chain has TRBV5-1 and TRBJ2-3; 11 positions agree with TRBD2. This CDR3 has 15 residues. V lost 4 bases and J lost 8; bases outside the gene matches: 9. Germline V CDR1 and CDR2: SGHRS, YFSETQ. Here the CDR3 reads CASSGTSGGRATQYF. The CDR3 DNA reads TGCGCCAGCAGCGGAACTAGCGGGGGAAGGGCTACGCAGTATTTT.

This clonotype has only a few counts. J is TRBJ2-7 and V is TRBV11-2; 7 nucleotides agree with TRBD2. Germline lookup yields CDR1 SGHAT and CDR2 FQNNGV. Unmatched junction bases numbered 1, after V lost 2 bases and J lost 6 bases. The CDR3 is 12 amino acids. CDR3 sequence reads: CASSLWGGEQYF. In nucleotides, the CDR3 is TGTGCCAGCAGCTTATGGGGGGGCGAGCAGTACTTC.

This clonotype was seen repeatedly, ten times or more. The chain links TRBV20-1 to TRBJ2-3; D may correspond to TRBD1 or TRBD2 (6 bases each). Germline CDR1 DFQATT, CDR2 SNEGSKA (reference sequence). The CDR3 spans 13 residues. The ends were cut back, 5 bases at V and 4 bases at J, with 13 bases in the middle. CDR3 residues: CSAALGGPDTQYF. CDR3 coding DNA: TGCAGTGCTGCCTTGGGGGGCCCAGATACGCAGTATTTT.

This clonotype was detected a few times. CDR3 loop: CASGVGGRLEQYF. The CDR3 nucleotides read TGTGCCAGCGGGGTGGGGGGGCGGCTCGAGCAGTACTTC. The chain couples TRBV12-3 or TRBV12-4 to TRBJ2-7; D perhaps matches TRBD2 (7 bases). This CDR3 has 13 residues. Trimming took off 8 bases at V and 6 bases at J, with 17 bases between the two ends.

There are many counts of this clonotype. The chain is built from TRBV27 and TRBJ2-3; the D is unclear. This CDR3 is built from 15 residues. The germline V and J ends were trimmed by 8 bases and 2 bases, with 17 bases remaining between them. The germline V gene encodes CDR1 MNHEY and CDR2 SMNVEV (reference sequence). The CDR3 protein is CASLSPGYYTDTQYF. CDR3 bases: TGTGCCAGCTTGTCCCCAGGCTACTACACAGATACGCAGTATTTT.

This clonotype was recorded at least ten times. This chain joins TRBV12-3 or TRBV12-4 and TRBJ2-7; D uncertain. This CDR3 contains 14 residues. V was pared by 2 bases and J by 1 base, with 9 bases between. CDR3 sequence reads: CASSLSERSYEQYF. DNA for the CDR3: TGTGCCAGCAGTTTATCCGAAAGGTCCTACGAGCAGTACTTC.